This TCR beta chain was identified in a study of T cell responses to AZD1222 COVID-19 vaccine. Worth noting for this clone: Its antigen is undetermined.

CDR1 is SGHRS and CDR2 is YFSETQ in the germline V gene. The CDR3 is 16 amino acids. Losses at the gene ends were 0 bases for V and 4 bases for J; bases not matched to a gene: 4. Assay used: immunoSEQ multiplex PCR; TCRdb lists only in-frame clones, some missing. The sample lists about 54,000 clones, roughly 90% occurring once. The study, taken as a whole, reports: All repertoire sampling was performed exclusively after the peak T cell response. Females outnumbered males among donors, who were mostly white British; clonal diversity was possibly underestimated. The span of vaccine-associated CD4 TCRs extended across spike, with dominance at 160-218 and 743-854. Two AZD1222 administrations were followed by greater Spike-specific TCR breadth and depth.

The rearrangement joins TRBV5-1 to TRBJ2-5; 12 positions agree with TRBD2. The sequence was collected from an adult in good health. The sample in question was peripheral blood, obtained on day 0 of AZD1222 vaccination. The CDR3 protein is CASSLASSGRGETQYF. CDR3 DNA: TGCGCCAGCAGCTTGGCGTCTAGCGGGAGGGGAGAGACCCAGTACTTC.